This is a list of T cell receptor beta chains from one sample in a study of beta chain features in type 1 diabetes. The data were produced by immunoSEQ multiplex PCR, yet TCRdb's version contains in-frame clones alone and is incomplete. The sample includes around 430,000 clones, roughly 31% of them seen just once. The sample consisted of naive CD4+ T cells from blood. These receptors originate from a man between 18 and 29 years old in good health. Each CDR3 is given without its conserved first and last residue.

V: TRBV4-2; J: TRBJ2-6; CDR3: ASSQDAGVTHSGANVLT
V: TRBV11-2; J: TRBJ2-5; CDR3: ASSPGVRETQY
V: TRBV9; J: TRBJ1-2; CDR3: ASSVGGDRYGYT
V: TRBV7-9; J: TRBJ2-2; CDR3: ASSQGQANTGELF
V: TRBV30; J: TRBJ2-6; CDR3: AWDYSGANVLT
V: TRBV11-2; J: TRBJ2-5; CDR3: ASSREGETQY
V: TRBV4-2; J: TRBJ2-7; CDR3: ASSQDRPSGNSYEQY
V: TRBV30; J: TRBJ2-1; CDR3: AWSVAYEQF
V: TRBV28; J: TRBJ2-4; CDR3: ASSLGWEVIQY
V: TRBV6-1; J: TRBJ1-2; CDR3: ASSDRDGYT
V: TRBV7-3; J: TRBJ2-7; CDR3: ASSFYSGAYEQY
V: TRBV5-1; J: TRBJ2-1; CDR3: ASSPPVAEYYNEQF
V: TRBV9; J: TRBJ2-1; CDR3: ASSVATGDWNEQF
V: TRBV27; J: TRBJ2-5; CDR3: ASSLWGSGQETQY
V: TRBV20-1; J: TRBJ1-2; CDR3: SARGAYGYT
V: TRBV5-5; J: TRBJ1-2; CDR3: ASSRVENYGYT
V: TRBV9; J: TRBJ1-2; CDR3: ASSHGQGTYGYT
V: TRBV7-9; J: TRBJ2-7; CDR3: ASSLRTGLYEQY
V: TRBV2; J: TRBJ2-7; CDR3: ASSVEREAPYEQY
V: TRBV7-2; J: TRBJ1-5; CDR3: ASSLGTGMNQPQH
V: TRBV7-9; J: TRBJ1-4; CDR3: ASSTRTGSKLF
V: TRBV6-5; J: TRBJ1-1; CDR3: ASSYQGEYTEAF
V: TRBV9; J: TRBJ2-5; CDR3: ASSAGQETQY
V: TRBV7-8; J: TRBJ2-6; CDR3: ASSLTRIRPGANVLT
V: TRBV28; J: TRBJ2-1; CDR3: ASSWQRKGDNEQF
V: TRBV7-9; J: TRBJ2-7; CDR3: ASSLAWNYEQY
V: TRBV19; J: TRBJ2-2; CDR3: ASSSTANTGELF
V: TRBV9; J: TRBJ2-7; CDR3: ASSARQYSYEQY
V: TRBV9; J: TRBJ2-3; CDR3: ASSAGTSGFTDTQY
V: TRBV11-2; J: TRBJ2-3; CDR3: ASSLVRGTLVDTQY
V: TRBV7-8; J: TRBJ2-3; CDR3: ASSLAPSTDTQY
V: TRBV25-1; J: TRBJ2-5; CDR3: ASSELVGRKTQY
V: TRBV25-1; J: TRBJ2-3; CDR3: ASSVRGYTDTQY
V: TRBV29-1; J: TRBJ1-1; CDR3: SVEERGMNTEAF
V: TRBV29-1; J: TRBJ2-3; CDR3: SGGRDTDTQY
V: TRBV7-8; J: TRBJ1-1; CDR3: ASSFNNRDREAF
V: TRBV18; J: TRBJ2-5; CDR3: ASSLTQETQY
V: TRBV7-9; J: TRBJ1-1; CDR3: ASSLGGSDTEAF
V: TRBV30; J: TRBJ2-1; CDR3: AWSRGLAGGYNEQF
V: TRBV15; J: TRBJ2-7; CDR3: ATSRPGTDNYEQY
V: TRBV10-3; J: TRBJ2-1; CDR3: ANAGGSSYNEQF
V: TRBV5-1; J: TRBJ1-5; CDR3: ASSTDPGRNQPQH
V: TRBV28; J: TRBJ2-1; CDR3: ASSTSYNEQF
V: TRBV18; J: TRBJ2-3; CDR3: ASSPLERTDTQY
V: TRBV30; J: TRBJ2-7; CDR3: AWSVYRDRAYEQY
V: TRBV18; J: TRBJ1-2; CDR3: ASSPEQSYYGYT